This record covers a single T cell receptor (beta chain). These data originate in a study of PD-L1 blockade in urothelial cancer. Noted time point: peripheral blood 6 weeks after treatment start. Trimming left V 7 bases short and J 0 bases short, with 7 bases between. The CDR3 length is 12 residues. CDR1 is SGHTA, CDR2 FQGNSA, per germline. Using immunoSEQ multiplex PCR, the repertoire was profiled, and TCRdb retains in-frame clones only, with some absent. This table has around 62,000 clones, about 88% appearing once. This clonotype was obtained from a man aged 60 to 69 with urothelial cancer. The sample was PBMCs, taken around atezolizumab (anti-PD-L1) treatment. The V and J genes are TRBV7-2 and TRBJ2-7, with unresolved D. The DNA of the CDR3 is TGTGCCAGCACGAGTGCCTCCTACGAGCAGTACTTC. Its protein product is CASTSASYEQYF.